The text below deals with one T cell receptor beta chain. Sequencing used immunoSEQ multiplex PCR; TCRdb keeps in-frame clones, though not all of them. The sample holds 35,000 to 45,000 clones, roughly nine tenths seen once. The data originate from a study of blood T cell repertoires in COVID-19. At the level of the study: Samples came from the United States, Italy and Spain, spanning acute and convalescent COVID-19.

V dropped 8 bases and J dropped 0 bases, with 11 bases sitting between them. The V gene's germline CDR1 is SNHLY and CDR2 FYNNEI. The CDR3 extends over 14 amino acids. The sequenced sample consisted of peripheral blood. The receptor was derived from a human donor in a cohort sampled during active COVID-19. The chain links TRBV2 to TRBJ2-1; D possibly corresponds to TRBD2 (5 bases). The CDR3 loop reads CASPGFSSYNEQFF. The CDR3 DNA reads as TGTGCCAGCCCGGGATTCAGCTCCTACAATGAGCAGTTCTTC.